Each of the 32 T cell receptor beta chains below was sequenced from the same sample in a study of cytomegalovirus exposure and HLA in healthy donors. The PCR ran on 60 Vbeta and 13 Jbeta primers. TCRdb's table, derived via immunoSEQ multiplex PCR, lists solely in-frame clones and lacks some. The sample comprises approximately 140,000 clones, around four fifths of which are singletons, and roughly 2.2% rests with the top ten. The sample taken for sequencing was PBMCs. All receptors derive from a man aged 25 to 40 in good health and CMV-seronegative.

V usage is TRBV7-2 and J usage is TRBJ2-5, with D perhaps matching TRBD1 (6 bases). CDR3 length equals 14 residues. Germline values: CDR1 SGHTA, CDR2 FQGNSA. Trimming took off 1 base at V and 2 bases at J, with 8 bases between the two ends. The CDR3 loop is CASSLVTGQETQYF. CDR3 in DNA: TGTGCCAGCAGCTTAGTCACAGGGCAAGAGACCCAGTACTTC.

The rearrangement joins TRBV11-3 to TRBJ2-5; D uncertain. The end of the DNA is better explained by TRBJ2-7, so the J call may be wrong. In germline, CDR1 is SGHNT, CDR2 YENEEA. The CDR3 is 13 residues long. The CDR3 bases are TGTGCCAGCAGCTCGGGTCCCACGAACGAGCAGTACTTC. This codes for CASSSGPTNEQYF.

CDR3 region: CAIRGDGQWNEQFF. CDR3 DNA sequence: TGTGCCATCCGCGGGGACGGGCAGTGGAATGAGCAGTTCTTC. The chain links TRBV10-3 to TRBJ2-1; D might be TRBD2 (6 bases). In germline, CDR1 is ENHRY, CDR2 SYGVKD. CDR3 size: 14 residues. The V gene lost 8 bases and the J gene lost 7 bases, with 18 bases spanning the gap.

The rearrangement uses TRBV5-6 and TRBJ2-1; TRBD1 matches at 7 bases. CDR1 and CDR2 from the germline V gene are SGHDT and YYEEEE. CDR3 length: 16 residues. V gave up 4 bases and J gave up 6 bases; unmatched junction bases: 13. CDR3 region: CASSPYRGPGGNEQFF. In DNA, the CDR3 is TGTGCCAGCAGCCCCTATCGCGGCCCAGGGGGCAATGAGCAGTTCTTC.

The rearrangement uses TRBV29-1 and TRBJ1-1; tentative D call: TRBD1 (5 bases). Germline values: CDR1 SQVTM, CDR2 ANQGSEA. CDR3 size: 11 residues. The V gene lost 7 bases and the J gene lost 7 bases, with 13 bases spanning the gap. The CDR3 DNA reads as TGCAGCGCCGGACAAGGTAGTGAAGCTTTCTTT. Translation gives CSAGQGSEAFF.

The chain joins TRBV5-8 to TRBJ1-4; no clear D. The ends were cut back, 2 bases at V and 7 bases at J, with 9 bases in the middle. The CDR3 has 13 amino acids. CDR1 SGHTS and CDR2 YDEGEE come from the germline V gene. CDR3 DNA: TGTGCCAGCAGCTTTATCCGGGGTGAAAAACTGTTTTTT. Translating gives CASSFIRGEKLFF.

CDR3 nucleotide sequence: TGTGCCACCCAGGCGGAATATCGGGGTGAAAAACTGTTTTTT. Protein sequence: CATQAEYRGEKLFF. The genes are TRBV28 and TRBJ1-4; no clear D gene. Trimming pared 10 bases from V and 7 bases from J, leaving 19 bases between. The CDR3 has 14 residues. CDR1 is MDHEN and CDR2 is SYDVKM in the germline V gene.

The rearrangement uses TRBV6-6 and TRBJ2-3, with 9 bases lining up with TRBD1. The CDR3 is 15 residues long. With V trimmed by 6 bases and J by 4 bases, 8 bases remained unmatched. Looked up from germline, CDR1 is MNHNY and CDR2 is SVGAGI (reference sequence). The CDR3 nucleotides read TGTGCCAGCAGCCCAGGGACAGGGAGGGCAGATACGCAGTATTTT. Translated: CASSPGTGRADTQYF.

The J gene is TRBJ1-6, the V gene TRBV5-1, with 9 bases aligning to TRBD1. V gave up 3 bases and J gave up 8 bases; unmatched junction bases: 3. The CDR3 spans 14 residues. Germline assignment: CDR1 SGHRS and CDR2 YFSETQ. DNA of the CDR3: TGCGCCAGCAGCTCGGGACAGGGTTATTCACCCCTCCACTTT. It is translated as CASSSGQGYSPLHF.

The rearrangement uses TRBV9 and TRBJ2-7; possible D gene TRBD1, 6 bases. The CDR3 is made up of 13 amino acids. CDR1 and CDR2 (germline): SGDLS, YYNGEE. The ends were cut back, 4 bases at V and 1 base at J, with 9 bases in the middle. The CDR3 region is CASSPGTSYEQYF. The CDR3 DNA is TGTGCCAGCAGCCCAGGGACATCCTACGAGCAGTACTTC.

This chain links TRBV27 with TRBJ2-5, with 10 positions matching TRBD1. The V gene's germline CDR1 is MNHEY and CDR2 SMNVEV (reference sequence). CDR3 length: 15 residues. V dropped 5 bases and J dropped 4; count of bases not matched to a gene: 7. The CDR3 is CASSPRTGGIETQYF. CDR3 DNA: TGTGCCAGCAGTCCAAGGACAGGGGGTATAGAGACCCAGTACTTC.

J is TRBJ2-5 and V is TRBV2, with 14 bases that match TRBD2. V dropped 6 bases and J dropped 1; count of bases not matched to a gene: 4. The CDR3 contains 16 residues. Germline V gene sequence: CDR1 SNHLY, CDR2 FYNNEI. CDR3 loop: CASSRTSGGTQETQYF. As DNA, the CDR3 is TGTGCCAGCAGCCGGACTAGCGGGGGGACCCAAGAGACCCAGTACTTC.

The chain uses TRBV18 and TRBJ2-7; the D is unclear. CDR1 and CDR2 from the germline V gene are KGHSH and LQKENI. With 2 bases removed from V and 1 base from J, the gap between germline ends came to 6 bases. The CDR3 is made up of 13 amino acids. For the CDR3, the DNA is TGTGCCAGCTCACCAATGCAGTCCTACGAGCAGTACTTC. It translates to CASSPMQSYEQYF.

The chain carries TRBV15 and TRBJ2-5; the match to TRBD2 covers 11 bases. The end of the DNA fits TRBJ2-7 better, so the J call may be wrong. Germline assignment: CDR1 LNHNV and CDR2 YYDKDF (reference sequence). This CDR3 has 16 residues. CDR3 amino acids: CATSRNRGTSGNEQYF. In DNA, the CDR3 is TGTGCCACCAGCAGGAATCGGGGGACTAGCGGCAACGAGCAGTACTTC.

This clone was seen once. The genes are TRBV29-1 and TRBJ1-2; weak D call: TRBD1 (5 bases). V was cut by 8 bases and J by 8 bases, with 15 bases left in between. CDR3 length equals 11 residues. Germline lookup yields CDR1 SQVTM and CDR2 ANQGSEA. The CDR3 DNA follows: TGCAGCTCCGAAGGCGGGGCCGGCTACACCTTC. Protein sequence: CSSEGGAGYTF.

This chain links TRBV19 with TRBJ1-5; D is perhaps TRBD1 (5 bases). The CDR3 has 16 residues. Germline V CDR1 and CDR2: LNHDA, SQIVND (reference sequence). Trimming left V 0 bases short and J 7 bases short, with 16 bases between. The CDR3 sequence: CASSIDPGLSIQPQHF. The CDR3 DNA reads as TGTGCCAGTAGTATAGATCCGGGACTTAGCATACAGCCCCAGCATTTT.

The chain recombines TRBV7-9 with TRBJ2-5, with D possibly TRBD1 on 8 matching bases. V lost 8 bases and J 4 bases, leaving 14 bases between the germline ends. The CDR3 runs 13 residues. Germline-derived CDR1 and CDR2 are SEHNR and FQNEAQ (reference sequence). The CDR3 region has the DNA TGTGCCAGCTCAACAGGGGGGGTAGAGACCCAGTACTTC. This codes for CASSTGGVETQYF.

This clone turned up a few times. The rearrangement joins TRBV6-1 to TRBJ1-5; no reliable D call. The CDR3 loop spans 14 amino acids. Trimming left V 3 bases short and J 7 bases short, with 13 bases between. The germline CDR1 and CDR2 sequences are MNHNS and SASEGT. CDR3: CASSEDARGQPQHF. The CDR3 DNA is TGTGCCAGCAGTGAGGATGCGAGAGGGCAGCCCCAGCATTTT.

The V gene is TRBV6-5, the J gene TRBJ1-5, with D perhaps matching TRBD1 (5 bases). The CDR3 is 14 amino acids. V was clipped by 6 bases and J by 2 bases, with 11 bases between them. Germline V gives CDR1 MNHEY, CDR2 SVGAGI. The CDR3 DNA reads as TGTGCCAGCAGGGAAGGGGCAGGCAATCAGCCCCAGCATTTT. Protein: CASREGAGNQPQHF.

The chain joins TRBV6-1 to TRBJ1-5; 11 bases agree with TRBD1. Germline values: CDR1 MNHNS, CDR2 SASEGT. Losses at the gene ends were 4 bases for V and 7 bases for J; bases not matched to a gene: 3. The CDR3 loop spans 14 amino acids. The CDR3 nucleotides are TGTGCCAGCAGTGGGACAGGGGGCAGCCAGCCCCAGCATTTT. This codes for CASSGTGGSQPQHF.

The V gene is TRBV28, the J gene TRBJ1-5; TRBD1 agrees at 7 bases. From germline, CDR1 is MDHEN and CDR2 SYDVKM. The CDR3 is 16 residues long. Trimming removed 5 bases from V and 5 bases from J; junction bases left unmatched: 12. The CDR3 spells CASSPGTARIYQPQHF. The CDR3 coding sequence is TGTGCCAGCAGTCCCGGGACAGCGAGGATCTATCAGCCCCAGCATTTT.

The chain recombines TRBV11-2 with TRBJ2-7; 13 bases line up with TRBD2. V lost 7 bases to trimming and J lost 2 bases; unmatched junction nucleotides: 17. The CDR3 has 19 residues. Germline loops: CDR1 SGHAT, CDR2 FQNNGV. This CDR3 is CASTHIPGLAGSRPYEQYF. The CDR3 DNA reads TGTGCCAGCACCCACATCCCGGGACTAGCGGGATCTCGACCCTACGAGCAGTACTTC.

The DNA for the CDR3 is TGCGCCAGCAGCTTGGGGCCAGCGGGAGTACTAGAGACCCAGTACTTC. Translating it yields CASSLGPAGVLETQYF. V usage is TRBV5-1 and J usage is TRBJ2-5, with 8 bases matching TRBD2. Germline CDR1 reads SGHRS; CDR2 reads YFSETQ. V gave up 0 bases and J gave up 4 bases; unmatched junction bases: 8. This CDR3 region has 16 residues.

The V call is TRBV28, the J call TRBJ1-5; a weak D match, TRBD1 (6 bases). From germline, CDR1 is MDHEN and CDR2 SYDVKM. V lost 5 bases to trimming and J lost 2 bases, with 13 bases between them. This CDR3 has 15 residues. The CDR3 is CASSPAWGRNQPQHF. The CDR3 DNA reads as TGTGCCAGCAGTCCAGCATGGGGGCGCAATCAGCCCCAGCATTTT.

This clone was seen a few times. The rearrangement uses TRBV5-5 and TRBJ1-2; D gene uncertain. Looked up from germline, CDR1 is SGHKS and CDR2 is YYEKEE (reference sequence). The CDR3 runs to 15 residues. V was pared by 3 bases and J by 4 bases, with 16 bases between. The CDR3 protein is CASSYGRTASYGYTF. In DNA form, the CDR3 reads TGTGCCAGCAGCTATGGGAGGACTGCGAGCTATGGCTACACCTTC. The variable domain in full, with the rest retrieved from reference TRBV5-5 and TRBJ1-2, is DAGVTQSPTHLIKTRGQQVTLRCSPISGHKSVSWYQQVLGQGPQFIFQYYEKEERGRGNFPDRFSARQFPNYSSELNVNALLLGDSALYLCASSYGRTASYGYTFGSGTRLTVV.

This clone was picked up a small number of times. The J gene is TRBJ1-4, the V gene TRBV9; a possible D gene is TRBD1 (5 bases). Trimming stripped 2 bases from V and 7 bases from J, with 15 bases between. Germline CDR1 is SGDLS and CDR2 is YYNGEE. The CDR3 consists of 15 residues. The CDR3 DNA follows: TGTGCCAGCAGCGTGACGTGGCTCGGGGGTGAAAAACTGTTTTTT. It is translated as CASSVTWLGGEKLFF.

This chain connects TRBV7-2 to TRBJ1-5; D not certain. This CDR3 contains 13 residues. V shed 5 bases and J shed 7 bases, with 12 bases lying between them. Germline V gene sequence: CDR1 SGHTA, CDR2 FQGNSA. The CDR3 reads CASSRLELQPQHF. CDR3 in DNA: TGTGCCAGCAGCCGTCTTGAACTCCAGCCCCAGCATTTT.

This clone was counted once. The chain recombines TRBV7-3 with TRBJ2-1, with unresolved D. Germline CDR1 SGHTA, CDR2 FQGTGA. The CDR3 runs to 15 residues. V dropped 0 bases and J dropped 0 bases, with 6 bases sitting between them. Written as DNA, the CDR3 is TGTGCCAGCAGCTTAACGTACAGCTCCTACAATGAGCAGTTCTTC. Amino acids: CASSLTYSSYNEQFF. Full variable domain (missing parts from reference TRBV7-3 and TRBJ2-1): GAGVSQTPSNKVTEKGKYVELRCDPISGHTALYWYRQSLGQGPEFLIYFQGTGAADDSGLPNDRFFAVRPEGSVSTLKIQRTERGDSAVYLCASSLTYSSYNEQFFGPGTRLTVL.

The chain employs TRBV4-1 and TRBJ1-1; D is unresolved. CDR3 size: 15 residues. V lost 2 bases to trimming and J lost 0 bases, with 10 bases between them. Germline-derived CDR1 and CDR2 are MGHRA and YSYEKL. CDR3 nucleotide sequence: TGCGCCAGCAGCCAACCGGGGATATTGAACACTGAAGCTTTCTTT. It is translated as CASSQPGILNTEAFF.

The rearrangement joins TRBV7-9 to TRBJ1-1, with D possibly matching TRBD1 (5 bases). V was cut by 5 bases and J by 0 bases, with 7 bases left in between. CDR1 SEHNR and CDR2 FQNEAQ come from the germline V gene (reference sequence). The CDR3 has 13 residues. The CDR3 DNA reads TGTGCCAGCAGCCCCAGGGTGAACACTGAAGCTTTCTTT. It yields the protein CASSPRVNTEAFF.

CDR3 sequence (DNA): TGTGCCAGCAGTTTAAGGGTAGGGACTAGCATGGATACGCAGTATTTT. Translated: CASSLRVGTSMDTQYF. The chain carries TRBV28 and TRBJ2-3; 9 bases agree with TRBD2. Per germline, CDR1 MDHEN and CDR2 SYDVKM. The trim removed 2 bases at V and 6 bases at J, leaving 9 bases unmatched. This CDR3 is 16 amino acids long.

The rearrangement uses TRBV5-6 and TRBJ1-6; tentative D call: TRBD1 (6 bases). Germline V CDR1 and CDR2: SGHDT, YYEEEE. CDR3 size: 14 residues. The V end was cut by 5 bases, the J end by 4 bases, with 10 bases between. CDR3 region: CASRSTGYNSPLHF. The CDR3 DNA reads TGTGCCAGCAGATCGACAGGATATAATTCACCCCTCCACTTT.